This T cell receptor beta chain was sequenced in a study of cytomegalovirus exposure and HLA in healthy donors. There are 15 residues in the CDR3. The germline CDR1 and CDR2 sequences are LNHDA and SQIVND (reference sequence). V lost 3 bases, J lost 6 bases, and 8 bases stayed unmatched. A multiplex PCR was run with 60 Vbeta primers and 13 Jbeta primers. The method was immunoSEQ multiplex PCR; TCRdb's version includes in-frame clones alone and lacks a portion of them. This table has around 150,000 clones, 70% to 80% appearing once. In this sample, this clone turned up once. Sequencing was done on a sample of PBMCs. The sequence came from a man aged 30 to 45 in good health and CMV-seronegative. The rearrangement joins TRBV19 to TRBJ2-1, with 7 positions matching TRBD2. CDR3 protein: CASSMYAGDLNEQFF. DNA of the CDR3: TGTGCCAGTAGTATGTATGCGGGAGACCTCAATGAGCAGTTCTTC.